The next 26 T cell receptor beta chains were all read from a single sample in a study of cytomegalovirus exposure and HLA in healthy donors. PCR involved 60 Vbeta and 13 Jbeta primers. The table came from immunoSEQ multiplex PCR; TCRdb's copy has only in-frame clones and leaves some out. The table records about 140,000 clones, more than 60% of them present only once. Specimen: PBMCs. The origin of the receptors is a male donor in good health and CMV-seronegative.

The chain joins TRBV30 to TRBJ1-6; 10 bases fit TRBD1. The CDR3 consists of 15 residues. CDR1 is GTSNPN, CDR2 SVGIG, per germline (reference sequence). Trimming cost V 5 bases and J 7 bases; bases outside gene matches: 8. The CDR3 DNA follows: TGTGCCTGGGTCCCGGGACAGGGGTTGAATTCACCCCTCCACTTT. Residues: CAWVPGQGLNSPLHF.

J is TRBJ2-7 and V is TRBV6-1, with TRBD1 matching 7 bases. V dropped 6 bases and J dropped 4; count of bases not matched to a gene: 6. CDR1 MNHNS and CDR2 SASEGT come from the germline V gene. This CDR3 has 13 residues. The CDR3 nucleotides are TGTGCCAGCAGATCGACAGGGCGATACGAGCAGTACTTC. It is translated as CASRSTGRYEQYF.

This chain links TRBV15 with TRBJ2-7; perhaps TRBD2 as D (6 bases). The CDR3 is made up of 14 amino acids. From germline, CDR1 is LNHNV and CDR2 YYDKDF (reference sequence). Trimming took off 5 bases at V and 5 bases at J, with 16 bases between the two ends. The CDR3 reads CATSGDNRRDEQYF. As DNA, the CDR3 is TGTGCCACCAGCGGCGACAATAGGAGGGACGAGCAGTACTTC.

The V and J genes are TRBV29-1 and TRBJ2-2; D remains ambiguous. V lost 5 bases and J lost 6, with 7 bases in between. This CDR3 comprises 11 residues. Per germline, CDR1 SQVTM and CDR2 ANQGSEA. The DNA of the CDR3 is TGCAGCGTTACCGGTGCCGGGGAGCTGTTTTTT. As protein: CSVTGAGELFF.

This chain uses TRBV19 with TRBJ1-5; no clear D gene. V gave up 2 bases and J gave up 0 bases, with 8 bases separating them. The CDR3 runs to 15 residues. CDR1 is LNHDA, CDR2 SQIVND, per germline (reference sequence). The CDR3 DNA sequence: TGTGCCAGTAGTATACGGGAATATAGCAATCAGCCCCAGCATTTT. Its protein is CASSIREYSNQPQHF. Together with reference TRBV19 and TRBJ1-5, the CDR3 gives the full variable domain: DGGITQSPKYLFRKEGQNVTLSCEQNLNHDAMYWYRQDPGQGLRLIYYSQIVNDFQKGDIAEGYSVSREKKESFPLTVTSAQKNPTAFYLCASSIREYSNQPQHFGDGTRLSIL.

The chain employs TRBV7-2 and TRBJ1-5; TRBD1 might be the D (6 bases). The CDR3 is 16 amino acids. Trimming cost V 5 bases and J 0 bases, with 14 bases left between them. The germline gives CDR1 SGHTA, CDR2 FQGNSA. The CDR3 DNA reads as TGTGCCAGCAGCCCTCAGGGGAGTTTTAGCAATCAGCCCCAGCATTTT. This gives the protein CASSPQGSFSNQPQHF.

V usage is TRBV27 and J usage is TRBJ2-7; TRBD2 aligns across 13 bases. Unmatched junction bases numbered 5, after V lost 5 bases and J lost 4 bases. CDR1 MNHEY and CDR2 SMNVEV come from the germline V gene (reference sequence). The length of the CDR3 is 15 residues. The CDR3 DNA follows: TGTGCCAGCAGTACTCGACTAGCGGGGGGTTACGAGCAGTACTTC. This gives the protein CASSTRLAGGYEQYF.

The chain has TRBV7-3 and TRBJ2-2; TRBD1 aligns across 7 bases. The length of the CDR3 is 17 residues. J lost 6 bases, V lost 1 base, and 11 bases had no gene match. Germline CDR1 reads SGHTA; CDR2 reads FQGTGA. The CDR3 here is CASSLRRLTGYPGELFF. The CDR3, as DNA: TGTGCCAGCAGCTTAAGGAGGTTGACAGGGTATCCCGGGGAGCTGTTTTTT.

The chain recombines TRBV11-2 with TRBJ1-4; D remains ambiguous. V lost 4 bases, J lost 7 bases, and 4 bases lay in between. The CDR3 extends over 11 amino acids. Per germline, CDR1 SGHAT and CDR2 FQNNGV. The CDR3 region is CASSWAEKLFF. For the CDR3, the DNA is TGTGCCAGCAGCTGGGCTGAAAAACTGTTTTTT.

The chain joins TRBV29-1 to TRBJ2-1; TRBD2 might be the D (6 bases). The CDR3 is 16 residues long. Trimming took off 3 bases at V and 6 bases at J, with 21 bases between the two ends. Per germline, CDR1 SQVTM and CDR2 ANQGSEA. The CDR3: CSVEEEGRRGFNEQFF. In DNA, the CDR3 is TGCAGCGTTGAGGAGGAGGGGAGGAGAGGATTCAATGAGCAGTTCTTC.

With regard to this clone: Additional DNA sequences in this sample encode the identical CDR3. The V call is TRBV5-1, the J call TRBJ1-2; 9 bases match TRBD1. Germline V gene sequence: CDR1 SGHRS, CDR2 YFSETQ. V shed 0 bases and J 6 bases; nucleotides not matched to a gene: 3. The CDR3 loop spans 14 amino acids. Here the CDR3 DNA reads TGCGCCAGCAGCTTGGTGGGACAGGGCGATGGCTACACCTTC. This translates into CASSLVGQGDGYTF.

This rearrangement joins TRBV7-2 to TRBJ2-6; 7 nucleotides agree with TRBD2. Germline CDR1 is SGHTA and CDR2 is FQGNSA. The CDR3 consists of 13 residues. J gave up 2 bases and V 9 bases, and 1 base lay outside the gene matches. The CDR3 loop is CASTSAGANVLTF. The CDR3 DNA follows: TGTGCCAGTACTAGCGCTGGGGCCAACGTCCTGACTTTC.

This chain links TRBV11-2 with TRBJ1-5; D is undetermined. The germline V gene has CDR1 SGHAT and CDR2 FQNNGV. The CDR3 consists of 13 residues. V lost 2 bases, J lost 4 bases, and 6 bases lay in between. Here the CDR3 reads CASSLWQNQPQHF. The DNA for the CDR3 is TGTGCCAGCAGCTTATGGCAGAATCAGCCCCAGCATTTT.

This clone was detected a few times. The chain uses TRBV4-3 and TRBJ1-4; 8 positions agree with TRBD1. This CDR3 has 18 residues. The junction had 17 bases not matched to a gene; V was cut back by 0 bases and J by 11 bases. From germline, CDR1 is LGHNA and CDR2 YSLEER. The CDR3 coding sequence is TGCGCCAGCAGCCAAGAAACCGAGGGGACAGGCCCCGCTCGGAAACTGTTTTTT. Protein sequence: CASSQETEGTGPARKLFF.

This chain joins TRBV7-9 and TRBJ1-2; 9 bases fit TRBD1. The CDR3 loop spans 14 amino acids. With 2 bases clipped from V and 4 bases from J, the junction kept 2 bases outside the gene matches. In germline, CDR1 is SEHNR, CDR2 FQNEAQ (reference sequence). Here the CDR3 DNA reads TGTGCCAGCAGCTTAACGACAGGGGGCTATGGCTACACCTTC. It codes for CASSLTTGGYGYTF.

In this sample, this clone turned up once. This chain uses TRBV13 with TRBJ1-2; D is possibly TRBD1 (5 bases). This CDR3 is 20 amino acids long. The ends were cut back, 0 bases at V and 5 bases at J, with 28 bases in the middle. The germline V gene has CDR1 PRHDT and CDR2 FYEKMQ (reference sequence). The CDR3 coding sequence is TGTGCCAGCAGCTTAGGCTTTAAGGAGCCAGGCCATGGGGCTGGGTATGGCTACACCTTC. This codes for CASSLGFKEPGHGAGYGYTF.

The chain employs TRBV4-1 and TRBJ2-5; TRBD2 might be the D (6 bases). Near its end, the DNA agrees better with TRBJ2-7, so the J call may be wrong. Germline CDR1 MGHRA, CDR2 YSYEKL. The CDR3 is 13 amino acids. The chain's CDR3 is CASSQDRGYEQYF. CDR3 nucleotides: TGCGCCAGCAGCCAAGATCGGGGGTACGAGCAGTACTTC.

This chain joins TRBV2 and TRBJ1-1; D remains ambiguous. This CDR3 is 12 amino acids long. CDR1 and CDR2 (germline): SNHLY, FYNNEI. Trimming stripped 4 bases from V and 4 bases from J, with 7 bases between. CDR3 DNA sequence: TGTGCCAGCAGTGCCGGCGGCACTGAAGCTTTCTTT. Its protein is CASSAGGTEAFF.

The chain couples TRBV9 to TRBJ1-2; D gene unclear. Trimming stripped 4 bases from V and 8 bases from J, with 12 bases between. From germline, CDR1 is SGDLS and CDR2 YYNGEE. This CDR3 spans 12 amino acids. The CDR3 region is CASSWEDGGYTF. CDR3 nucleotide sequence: TGTGCCAGCAGCTGGGAGGACGGGGGCTACACCTTC. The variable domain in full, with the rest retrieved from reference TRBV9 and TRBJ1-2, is DSGVTQTPKHLITATGQRVTLRCSPRSGDLSVYWYQQSLDQGLQFLIQYYNGEERAKGNILERFSAQQFPDLHSELNLSSLELGDSALYFCASSWEDGGYTFGSGTRLTVV.

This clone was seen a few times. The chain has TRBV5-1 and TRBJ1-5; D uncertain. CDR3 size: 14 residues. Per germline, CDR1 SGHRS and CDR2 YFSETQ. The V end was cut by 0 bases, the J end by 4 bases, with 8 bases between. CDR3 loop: CASSLGPGNQPQHF. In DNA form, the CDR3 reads TGCGCCAGCAGCTTGGGCCCGGGGAATCAGCCCCAGCATTTT. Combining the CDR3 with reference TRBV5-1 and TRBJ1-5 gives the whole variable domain KAGVTQTPRYLIKTRGQQVTLSCSPISGHRSVSWYQQTPGQGLQFLFEYFSETQRNKGNFPGRFSGRQFSNSRSEMNVSTLELGDSALYLCASSLGPGNQPQHFGDGTRLSIL.

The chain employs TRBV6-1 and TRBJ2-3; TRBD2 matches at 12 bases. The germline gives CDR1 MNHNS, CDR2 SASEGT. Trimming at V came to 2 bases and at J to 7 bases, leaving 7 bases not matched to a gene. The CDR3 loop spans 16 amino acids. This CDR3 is CASSESRLAGEHTQYF. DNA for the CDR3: TGTGCCAGCAGTGAATCGCGACTAGCGGGGGAACATACGCAGTATTTT.

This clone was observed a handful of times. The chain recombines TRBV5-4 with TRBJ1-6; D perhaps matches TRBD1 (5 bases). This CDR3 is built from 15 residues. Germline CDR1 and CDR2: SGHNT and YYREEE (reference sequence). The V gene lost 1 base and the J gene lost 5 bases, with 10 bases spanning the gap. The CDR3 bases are TGTGCCAGCAGCTTGCGACAGAACCATAATTCACCCCTCCACTTT. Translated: CASSLRQNHNSPLHF.

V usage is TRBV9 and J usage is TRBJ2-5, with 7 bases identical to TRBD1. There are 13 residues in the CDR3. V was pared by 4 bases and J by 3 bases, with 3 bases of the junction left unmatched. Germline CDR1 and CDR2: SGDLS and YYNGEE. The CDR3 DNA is TGTGCCAGCAGCCCCGGACAGGAAGAGACCCAGTACTTC. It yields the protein CASSPGQEETQYF.

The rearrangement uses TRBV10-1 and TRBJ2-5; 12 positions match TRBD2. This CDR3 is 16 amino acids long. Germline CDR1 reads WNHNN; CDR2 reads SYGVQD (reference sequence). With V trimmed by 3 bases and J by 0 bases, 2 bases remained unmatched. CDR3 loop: CASSETSGGNQETQYF. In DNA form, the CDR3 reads TGCGCCAGCAGTGAAACTAGCGGGGGGAACCAAGAGACCCAGTACTTC.

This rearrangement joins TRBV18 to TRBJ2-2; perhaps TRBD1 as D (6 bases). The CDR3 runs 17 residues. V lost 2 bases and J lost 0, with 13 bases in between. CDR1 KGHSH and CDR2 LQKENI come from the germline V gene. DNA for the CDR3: TGTGCCAGCTCACCAGTATCGAGGGGGACGAACACCGGGGAGCTGTTTTTT. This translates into CASSPVSRGTNTGELFF. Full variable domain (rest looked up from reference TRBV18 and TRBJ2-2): NAGVMQNPRHLVRRRGQEARLRCSPMKGHSHVYWYRQLPEEGLKFMVYLQKENIIDESGMPKERFSAEFPKEGPSILRIQQVVRGDSAAYFCASSPVSRGTNTGELFFGEGSRLTVL.

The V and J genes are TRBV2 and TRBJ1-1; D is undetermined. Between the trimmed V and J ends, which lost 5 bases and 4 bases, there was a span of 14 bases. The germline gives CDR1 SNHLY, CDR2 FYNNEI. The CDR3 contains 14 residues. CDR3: CASSWTQLGTEAFF. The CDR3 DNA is TGTGCCAGCAGTTGGACTCAATTGGGCACTGAAGCTTTCTTT.